The 21 T cell receptor beta chains reported below all come from one sample, sequenced in a study of blood T cell repertoires in COVID-19. The method was immunoSEQ multiplex PCR; TCRdb's version includes in-frame clones alone and lacks a portion of them. The profile covers 120,000 or so clones, with 65% to 90% appearing a single time and 6.6% taken by the ten largest. The material sequenced was peripheral blood. Receptors originate from an elderly man with active or convalescent COVID-19.

The chain is built from TRBV18 and TRBJ1-1; D not certain. The germline V gene encodes CDR1 KGHSH and CDR2 LQKENI. Trimming took 2 bases from V and 4 from J, leaving 14 bases between them. CDR3 length equals 15 residues. In DNA, the CDR3 is TGTGCCAGCTCACCAGTGGGCGCGGGGATCACTGAAGCTTTCTTT. Its translation is CASSPVGAGITEAFF.

V usage is TRBV19 and J usage is TRBJ1-1, with 7 bases fitting TRBD1. The CDR3 is 15 residues long. From germline, CDR1 is LNHDA and CDR2 SQIVND (reference sequence). J was trimmed by 1 base and V by 3 bases; bases with no gene match: 5. CDR3 bases: TGTGCCAGTAGTATTCATAGGGGGCGGAACACTGAAGCTTTCTTT. Translated, it gives CASSIHRGRNTEAFF.

V gene TRBV7-9 combines with J gene TRBJ1-1, with a weak D call TRBD1 (5 bases). Germline V gives CDR1 SEHNR, CDR2 FQNEAQ (reference sequence). V was shortened by 3 bases and J by 4 bases, with 15 bases between the two germline ends. CDR3 length equals 15 residues. The CDR3 bases are TGTGCCAGCAGCTTTTGGGGGGGTGACGGCACTGAAGCTTTCTTT. This sequence encodes CASSFWGGDGTEAFF.

The rearrangement links TRBV19 to TRBJ1-5; tentative D call: TRBD1 (6 bases). This CDR3 is built from 17 residues. Trimming took 4 bases from V and 1 from J, leaving 17 bases between them. Germline assignment: CDR1 LNHDA and CDR2 SQIVND (reference sequence). This chain's CDR3 is CASSTPMDRISNQPQHF. Here the CDR3 DNA reads TGTGCCAGTAGTACACCCATGGACAGAATCAGCAATCAGCCCCAGCATTTT.

The genes are TRBV19 and TRBJ2-3; 8 nucleotides align to TRBD1. This CDR3 has 15 residues. Unmatched junction bases numbered 6, after V lost 1 base and J lost 6 bases. Germline CDR1 and CDR2: LNHDA and SQIVND (reference sequence). The CDR3 region has the DNA TGTGCCAGTAGTATAGGGACAGGGACTCTTGATACGCAGTATTTT. It is translated as CASSIGTGTLDTQYF. Full variable domain (remainder filled in from reference TRBV19 and TRBJ2-3): DGGITQSPKYLFRKEGQNVTLSCEQNLNHDAMYWYRQDPGQGLRLIYYSQIVNDFQKGDIAEGYSVSREKKESFPLTVTSAQKNPTAFYLCASSIGTGTLDTQYFGPGTRLTVL.

This clone was seen once. The V and J genes are TRBV18 and TRBJ1-1, with D possibly TRBD1 on 6 matching bases. The CDR3 is 16 amino acids. From germline, CDR1 is KGHSH and CDR2 LQKENI. Trimming took off 2 bases at V and 4 bases at J, with 17 bases between the two ends. The CDR3 sequence: CASSPIGGAGATEAFF. Written as DNA, the CDR3 is TGTGCCAGCTCACCAATTGGGGGCGCGGGAGCCACTGAAGCTTTCTTT.

This chain connects TRBV9 to TRBJ2-5; D possibly corresponds to TRBD2 (5 bases). The CDR3 consists of 13 residues. Germline loops: CDR1 SGDLS, CDR2 YYNGEE. The V and J ends lost 3 bases and 7 bases respectively, with 13 bases between them. This chain's CDR3 is CASSAGGAGTQYF. In DNA form, the CDR3 reads TGTGCCAGCAGCGCCGGAGGCGCGGGGACCCAGTACTTC.

V and J are TRBV7-3 and TRBJ2-2; 9 bases agree with TRBD2. The CDR3 loop spans 16 amino acids. J lost 6 bases, V lost 3 bases, and 8 bases had no gene match. The germline V gene encodes CDR1 SGHTA and CDR2 FQGTGA. The CDR3 region has the DNA TGTGCCAGCAGCTTCCTCGCGGGGGGGCAAGCCGGGGAGCTGTTTTTT. This codes for CASSFLAGGQAGELFF.

This rearrangement joins TRBV5-6 to TRBJ1-5; D ambiguous. V lost 0 bases to trimming and J lost 5 bases, with 9 bases between them. This CDR3 region has 14 residues. Germline CDR1 is SGHDT and CDR2 is YYEEEE. CDR3: CASSLVKGDQPQHF. The CDR3 DNA reads as TGTGCCAGCAGCTTGGTCAAAGGAGATCAGCCCCAGCATTTT.

The rearrangement joins TRBV20-1 to TRBJ1-5; unclear D gene. Germline V gene lookup returns CDR1 DFQATT and CDR2 SNEGSKA (reference sequence). V was trimmed by 3 bases and J by 5 bases, leaving 14 bases between them. This CDR3 contains 14 residues. The CDR3 loop reads CSASKSRPDQPQHF. CDR3 sequence (DNA): TGCAGTGCTAGTAAGTCCAGGCCGGATCAGCCCCAGCATTTT.

The chain has TRBV30 and TRBJ2-7; 7 nucleotides align to TRBD1. Germline values: CDR1 GTSNPN, CDR2 SVGIG (reference sequence). Trimming removed 3 bases from V and 6 bases from J; junction bases left unmatched: 5. CDR3 length: 12 amino acids. CDR3 region: CAWSPTGLEQYF. The CDR3 DNA reads as TGTGCCTGGAGCCCGACAGGGCTCGAGCAGTACTTC.

The rearrangement links TRBV24-1 to TRBJ2-2; 8 positions agree with TRBD2. The trim removed 5 bases at V and 4 bases at J, leaving 5 bases unmatched. Germline V gene lookup returns CDR1 KGHDR and CDR2 SFDVKD. CDR3 length equals 15 residues. The CDR3 reads CATSGPSGSTGELFF. CDR3 sequence (DNA): TGTGCCACCAGTGGTCCCAGCGGGAGCACCGGGGAGCTGTTTTTT.

The chain couples TRBV5-1 to TRBJ1-3; 8 bases align to TRBD1. The length of the CDR3 is 14 residues. After removal of 4 bases from V and 2 bases from J, the junction contained 2 bases not matched to a gene. CDR1 is SGHRS, CDR2 YFSETQ, per germline. The CDR3 sequence: CASSRGQAGNTIYF. In DNA form, the CDR3 reads TGCGCCAGCAGCAGGGGACAGGCTGGAAACACCATATATTTT.

The genes are TRBV7-8 and TRBJ2-7; D gene uncertain. The CDR3 totals 10 residues. The V end was cut by 5 bases, the J end by 4 bases, with 3 bases between. Germline V gene sequence: CDR1 SGHVS, CDR2 FQNEAQ. CDR3 region: CASSPYEQYF. The CDR3 DNA reads as TGTGCCAGCAGCCCATACGAGCAGTACTTC.

The chain recombines TRBV7-8 with TRBJ2-5; 8 bases map to TRBD2. J lost 0 bases, V lost 5 bases, and 5 bases had no gene match. Germline values: CDR1 SGHVS, CDR2 FQNEAQ. The CDR3 runs 15 residues. The DNA of the CDR3 is TGTGCCAGCAGCCAGACGGGGGGGTACCAAGAGACCCAGTACTTC. It specifies CASSQTGGYQETQYF. The complete variable domain, with remaining parts taken from reference TRBV7-8 and TRBJ2-5, reads GAGVSQSPRYKVAKRGQDVALRCDPISGHVSLFWYQQALGQGPEFLTYFQNEAQLDKSGLPSDRFFAERPEGSVSTLKIQRTQQEDSAVYLCASSQTGGYQETQYFGPGTRLLVL.

The CDR3 sequence: CASTSTGAGAFF. In nucleotides, the CDR3 is TGTGCCAGCACCAGTACAGGGGCTGGAGCTTTCTTT. The chain employs TRBV2 and TRBJ1-1; 7 nucleotides match TRBD1. Germline V gives CDR1 SNHLY, CDR2 FYNNEI. V shed 7 bases, J shed 10 bases, and the junction held 9 bases outside the gene matches. This CDR3 has 12 amino acids.

This chain connects TRBV5-6 to TRBJ2-5, with D perhaps TRBD2 (6 bases). Per germline, CDR1 SGHDT and CDR2 YYEEEE. With 2 bases removed from V and 5 bases from J, the gap between germline ends came to 10 bases. The CDR3 runs to 13 residues. The CDR3 DNA follows: TGTGCCAGCAGCTTCTCGGGGGAGGAGACCCAGTACTTC. Its translation is CASSFSGEETQYF.

Comments on this clone: The same CDR3 also results from other DNA sequences found in this sample. The chain uses TRBV19 and TRBJ2-2; D remains unclear. Looked up from germline, CDR1 is LNHDA and CDR2 is SQIVND (reference sequence). V was shortened by 1 base and J by 2 bases, with 5 bases between the two germline ends. The CDR3 runs 14 residues. The CDR3 bases are TGTGCCAGTAGTATAGTGGCCAACACCGGGGAGCTGTTTTTT. Protein product: CASSIVANTGELFF. Combining the CDR3 with reference TRBV19 and TRBJ2-2 gives the whole variable domain DGGITQSPKYLFRKEGQNVTLSCEQNLNHDAMYWYRQDPGQGLRLIYYSQIVNDFQKGDIAEGYSVSREKKESFPLTVTSAQKNPTAFYLCASSIVANTGELFFGEGSRLTVL.

The chain couples TRBV5-5 to TRBJ1-6; TRBD1 agrees at 9 bases. CDR1 and CDR2 (germline): SGHKS, YYEKEE (reference sequence). Losses at the gene ends were 3 bases for V and 6 bases for J; bases not matched to a gene: 7. CDR3 length: 16 residues. The CDR3, as DNA: TGTGCCAGCAGCTGGGGTTCGGACAGGGGTAATTCACCCCTCCACTTT. Translated: CASSWGSDRGNSPLHF.

This chain connects TRBV29-1 to TRBJ2-1; tentative D call: TRBD2 (6 bases). The CDR3 loop spans 15 amino acids. Germline assignment: CDR1 SQVTM and CDR2 ANQGSEA. The germline V and J ends were trimmed by 8 bases and 7 bases, with 24 bases remaining between them. Here the CDR3 reads CSPIPGTRGPNEQFF. CDR3 coding DNA: TGCAGCCCGATCCCCGGGACTCGGGGCCCGAATGAGCAGTTCTTC.

The genes are TRBV7-2 and TRBJ2-1, with a tentative D call TRBD2 (7 bases). The CDR3 is 16 residues long. Per germline, CDR1 SGHTA and CDR2 FQGNSA. V was pared by 1 base and J by 3 bases, with 13 bases between. The CDR3 region is CASSLDRGGHYNEQFF. CDR3 DNA: TGTGCCAGCAGCTTAGATCGCGGGGGACACTACAATGAGCAGTTCTTC. The variable domain in full, with the rest retrieved from reference TRBV7-2 and TRBJ2-1, is GAGVSQSPSNKVTEKGKDVELRCDPISGHTALYWYRQSLGQGLEFLIYFQGNSAPDKSGLPSDRFSAERTGGSVSTLTIQRTQQEDSAVYLCASSLDRGGHYNEQFFGPGTRLTVL.